This section outlines one T cell receptor (beta chain) sequence together with its context. The antigen remains undetermined. Clones were read by immunoSEQ multiplex PCR, and TCRdb kept only the in-frame ones, dropping some. The sample yields almost 95,000 clones, over 85% seen once. The time point: week 47, end of study. Topical imiquimod accompanied each vaccine dose, which consisted of 300 ug of mutant IDH1 20-mer peptide. Trimming left V 3 bases short and J 6 bases short, with 12 bases between. Looked up from germline, CDR1 is GTSNPN and CDR2 is SVGIG (reference sequence). There are 12 residues in the CDR3. This sample stems from a study of a mutant IDH1 vaccine in newly diagnosed glioma. The wider study: Vaccine dosing followed radiotherapy by 4-6 weeks, or accompanied temozolomide cycles.

The clonotype was recovered from a woman aged 50 to 60 with glioma. Sequences were derived from PBMCs, sampled from a glioma patient whose treatment included an IDH1 peptide vaccine. The chain links TRBV30 to TRBJ2-7; D remains ambiguous. CDR3: CAWRGDSPEQYF. In DNA form, the CDR3 reads TGTGCCTGGAGAGGTGATAGCCCCGAGCAGTACTTC.